Below are 19 T cell receptor beta chains sequenced from a single sample in a study of brain T cells in children with intractable seizures. Sequencing was performed with immunoSEQ multiplex PCR; in TCRdb, only in-frame clones are kept and a portion is missing. Altogether tens of thousands of clones are present, around 93% being singletons, with the ten largest covering less than 2%. Sample: peripheral blood, taken at surgery. All receptors derive from a boy in the first two years of life with tuberous sclerosis and intractable seizures.

The rearrangement uses TRBV29-1 and TRBJ2-5, with 7 positions matching TRBD2. Trimming cost V 6 bases and J 3 bases; bases outside gene matches: 7. This CDR3 is 13 amino acids long. Germline CDR1 reads SQVTM; CDR2 reads ANQGSEA. As DNA, the CDR3 is TGCAGCGTCACTGCGGGGGTAGAAGAGACCCAGTACTTC. This gives the protein CSVTAGVEETQYF.

The V and J genes are TRBV27 and TRBJ1-2; D is possibly TRBD1 (5 bases). V was pared by 3 bases and J by 6 bases, with 17 bases between. Germline V gives CDR1 MNHEY, CDR2 SMNVEV (reference sequence). The CDR3 contains 15 residues. The CDR3 protein is CASSLQGAHIDGYTF. The CDR3 bases are TGTGCCAGCAGTTTGCAAGGGGCTCATATAGATGGCTACACCTTC.

The V gene is TRBV5-6, the J gene TRBJ2-1; 12 bases agree with TRBD2. Germline V gene data show CDR1 as SGHDT and CDR2 as YYEEEE. After removal of 2 bases from V and 10 bases from J, the junction contained 4 bases not matched to a gene. The CDR3 has 14 residues. CDR3 nucleotide sequence: TGTGCCAGCAGCTTTGGACTAGCGGGATGGGAGCAGTTCTTC. Its protein product is CASSFGLAGWEQFF.

V and J are TRBV7-9 and TRBJ1-1, with a possible D match to TRBD1 (6 bases). The CDR3 has 14 residues. The germline V gene has CDR1 SEHNR and CDR2 FQNEAQ (reference sequence). With 4 bases removed from V and 3 bases from J, the gap between germline ends came to 12 bases. The CDR3 DNA follows: TGTGCCAGCAGCTCCCAAGGGGGGGACACTGAAGCTTTCTTT. This gives the protein CASSSQGGDTEAFF.

The rearrangement uses TRBV15 and TRBJ1-3, with a weak D call TRBD1 (5 bases). V gave up 2 bases and J gave up 4 bases, with 27 bases separating them. Germline V gives CDR1 LNHNV, CDR2 YYDKDF (reference sequence). CDR3 length: 20 residues. Here the CDR3 DNA reads TGTGCCACCAGCAGAAAAGACAGCATTGGGGCTGCTTTAGTCGGAAACACCATATATTTT. Translated: CATSRKDSIGAALVGNTIYF.

This clone was counted once. This chain links TRBV5-1 with TRBJ2-7; a possible D gene is TRBD1 (5 bases). The CDR3 covers 14 residues. Germline V lookup: CDR1 SGHRS, CDR2 YFSETQ. V was shortened by 0 bases and J by 2 bases, with 9 bases between the two germline ends. The CDR3 reads CASSLDQGPYEQYF. In DNA form, the CDR3 reads TGCGCCAGCAGCTTGGATCAGGGCCCCTACGAGCAGTACTTC.

The chain uses TRBV5-4 and TRBJ2-5; no clear D gene. This CDR3 is 12 amino acids long. V lost 0 bases to trimming and J lost 4 bases, with 4 bases between them. The germline gives CDR1 SGHNT, CDR2 YYREEE (reference sequence). CDR3 residues: CASSLGPETQYF. The CDR3 nucleotides are TGTGCCAGCAGCTTGGGACCAGAGACCCAGTACTTC.

V is TRBV28 and J is TRBJ2-2; the D gene is possibly TRBD1 (6 bases). V shed 3 bases and J shed 4 bases, with 12 bases lying between them. Germline CDR1 reads MDHEN; CDR2 reads SYDVKM. The CDR3 has 15 amino acids. The CDR3 DNA follows: TGTGCCAGCAGTTTGCCCAGGGGCCGCACCGGGGAGCTGTTTTTT. As protein: CASSLPRGRTGELFF.

The CDR3 protein is CASSPGLNEAFF. The CDR3 DNA sequence: TGTGCCAGCTCCCCGGGGCTGAATGAAGCTTTCTTT. This chain connects TRBV18 to TRBJ1-1, with D tentatively TRBD1 (5 bases). The germline V and J ends were trimmed by 6 bases and 7 bases, with 12 bases remaining between them. This CDR3 is built from 12 residues. CDR1 and CDR2 (germline): KGHSH, LQKENI.

This chain connects TRBV9 to TRBJ2-1, with TRBD1 identical over 10 bases. The CDR3 extends over 13 amino acids. The V gene's germline CDR1 is SGDLS and CDR2 YYNGEE. The trim removed 4 bases at V and 7 bases at J, leaving 2 bases unmatched. In DNA, the CDR3 is TGTGCCAGCAGCACGGGACAGGGGAATGAGCAGTTCTTC. This codes for CASSTGQGNEQFF.

The chain combines TRBV7-9 with TRBJ2-1; 9 bases match TRBD2. J was trimmed by 0 bases and V by 8 bases; bases with no gene match: 8. This CDR3 is built from 16 residues. Per germline, CDR1 SEHNR and CDR2 FQNEAQ (reference sequence). The chain's CDR3 is CASGLAGARSYNEQFF. CDR3 DNA sequence: TGTGCCAGCGGATTAGCGGGAGCCCGCTCCTACAATGAGCAGTTCTTC.

The CDR3, as DNA: TGTGCCAGCAGCTTGGAGGGGGGCACAGATACGCAGTATTTT. Translation: CASSLEGGTDTQYF. J is TRBJ2-3 and V is TRBV7-9, with D perhaps being TRBD1 or TRBD2 (6 bases each). CDR1 is SEHNR, CDR2 FQNEAQ, per germline (reference sequence). V dropped 3 bases and J dropped 1 base, with 8 bases sitting between them. The CDR3 loop spans 14 amino acids.

This sequence joins TRBV19 and TRBJ1-5; 8 bases agree with TRBD1. Germline CDR1 reads LNHDA; CDR2 reads SQIVND (reference sequence). This CDR3 has 16 residues. V shed 5 bases and J 3 bases; nucleotides not matched to a gene: 9. For the CDR3, the DNA is TGTGCCAGTAGTGGACAGGGTCAGGCCATCAATCAGCCCCAGCATTTT. Its protein is CASSGQGQAINQPQHF.

This chain connects TRBV7-2 to TRBJ1-4; no clear D gene. This CDR3 has 12 amino acids. Germline loops: CDR1 SGHTA, CDR2 FQGNSA. Trimming left V 9 bases short and J 8 bases short, with 13 bases between. In nucleotides, the CDR3 is TGTGCCAGTAGTCCCGGGAGCGAAAAACTGTTTTTT. Amino acid sequence: CASSPGSEKLFF.

This chain uses TRBV29-1 with TRBJ1-1; unclear D gene. The CDR3 covers 12 residues. Germline V gives CDR1 SQVTM, CDR2 ANQGSEA. V was pared by 6 bases and J by 1 base, with 9 bases between. DNA for the CDR3: TGCAGCGTGGGAGGGCGGAACACTGAAGCTTTCTTT. Translated, it gives CSVGGRNTEAFF.

J is TRBJ1-5 and V is TRBV30, with 7 bases aligning to TRBD1. The ends lost 2 bases at V and 0 bases at J; junction bases unmatched: 10. CDR1 and CDR2 from the germline V gene are GTSNPN and SVGIG (reference sequence). CDR3 length equals 17 residues. The CDR3 coding sequence is TGTGCCTGGAGTCCTGGACAGGCGCTATATAGCAATCAGCCCCAGCATTTT. Protein: CAWSPGQALYSNQPQHF.

The genes are TRBV6-5 and TRBJ2-7; D is ambiguous. CDR1 is MNHEY and CDR2 is SVGAGI in the germline V gene. V was cut by 7 bases and J by 0 bases, with 10 bases left in between. The CDR3 covers 13 residues. As DNA, the CDR3 is TGTGCCAGCATGGATCAGAGCTCCTACGAGCAGTACTTC. This sequence encodes CASMDQSSYEQYF.

The chain has TRBV12-3 or TRBV12-4 and TRBJ2-1; unclear D gene. This CDR3 is built from 11 residues. V dropped 2 bases and J dropped 6 bases, with 2 bases sitting between them. CDR3 in DNA: TGTGCCAGCAGTTTATCCAATGAGCAGTTCTTC. Its protein is CASSLSNEQFF.

The CDR3: CASSPLPGIGQGYTF. In DNA form, the CDR3 reads TGTGCCAGCAGCCCATTACCAGGGATTGGTCAGGGCTACACCTTC. The chain joins TRBV3-1 (or the pseudogene TRBV3-2) to TRBJ1-2, with D maybe TRBD1 (5 bases). This CDR3 is built from 15 residues. The V end was cut by 4 bases, the J end by 8 bases, with 20 bases between. Germline-derived CDR1 and CDR2 are LGHDT and YNNKEL (reference sequence).